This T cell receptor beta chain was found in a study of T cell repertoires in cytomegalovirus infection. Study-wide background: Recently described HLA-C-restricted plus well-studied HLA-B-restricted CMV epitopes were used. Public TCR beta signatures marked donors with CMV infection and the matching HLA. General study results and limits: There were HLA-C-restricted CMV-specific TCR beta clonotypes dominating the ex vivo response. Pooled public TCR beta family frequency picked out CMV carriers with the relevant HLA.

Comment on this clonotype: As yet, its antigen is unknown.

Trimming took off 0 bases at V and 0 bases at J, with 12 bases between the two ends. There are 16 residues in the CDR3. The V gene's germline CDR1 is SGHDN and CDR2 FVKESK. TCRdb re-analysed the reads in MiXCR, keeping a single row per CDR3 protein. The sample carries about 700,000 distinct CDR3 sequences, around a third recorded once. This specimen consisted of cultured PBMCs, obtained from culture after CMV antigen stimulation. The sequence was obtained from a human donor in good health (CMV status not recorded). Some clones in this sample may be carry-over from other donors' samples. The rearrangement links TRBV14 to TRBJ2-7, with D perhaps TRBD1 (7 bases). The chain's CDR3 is CASSQDSGGLSYEQYF. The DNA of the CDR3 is TGTGCCAGCAGCCAAGATTCAGGGGGGCTCTCCTACGAGCAGTACTTC. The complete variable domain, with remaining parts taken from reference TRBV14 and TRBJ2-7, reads EAGVTQFPSHSVIEKGQTVTLRCDPISGHDNLYWYRRVMGKEIKFLLHFVKESKQDESGMPNNRFLAERTGGTYSTLKVQPAELEDSGVYFCASSQDSGGLSYEQYFGPGTRLTVT.